This is a list of T cell receptor beta chains from one sample in a study of human T cells and chemical hapten exposure. TCRdb analysed the RACE reads with MiXCR anew, one entry per CDR3 protein. The sample records tens of thousands of distinct CDR3 sequences, roughly 10% being singletons. This sample comprised whole blood, obtained in connection with sensitization to the hapten diphenylcyclopropenone (DPC). The receptor source for this set is a man in his forties with alopecia areata. Some clones in this sample may be carry-over from other donors' samples. CDR3s include the opening cysteine and the closing phenylalanine or tryptophan. Each record gives: D gene, V gene, J gene, CDR3 length, clone size, CDR3 DNA, CDR3 protein. The D gene is left open where the match is weak. Where a row states a size, it is once, few, many or the class of an expanded clone; other rows omit it.

NA	TRBV5-1	TRBJ2-5	13	few	TGCGCCAGCAGCTCGGAGTACCAAGAGACCCAGTACTTC	CASSSEYQETQYF
NA	TRBV29-1	TRBJ2-7	12	many	TGCAGCGTGTGGAAAGGGTCGTACGAGCAGTACTTC	CSVWKGSYEQYF
NA	TRBV6-1	TRBJ2-3	17	few	TGTGCCAGCAAAAAGGGCAGCGGAACCTCGTACACAGATACGCAGTATTTT	CASKKGSGTSYTDTQYF
NA	TRBV2	TRBJ2-1	12	NA	TGTGCCAGTACAGGGATTGCGAATGAGCAGTTCTTC	CASTGIANEQFF
NA	TRBV19	TRBJ1-5	12	NA	TGTGCCAGTAGTATGGGGCTTCAGCCCCAGCATTTT	CASSMGLQPQHF
TRBD1	TRBV7-2	TRBJ1-1	14	many	TGTGCCAGCAGCAAGGGACAGATAAACACTGAAGCTTTCTTT	CASSKGQINTEAFF
NA	TRBV2	TRBJ2-5	12	few	TGTGCCAGCACCCAAAGACAAGAGACCCAGTACTTC	CASTQRQETQYF
NA	TRBV11-2	TRBJ2-2	14	NA	TGTGCCAGCGCGGCACAGGGTGTATCCGGGGAGCTGTTTTTT	CASAAQGVSGELFF
TRBD1	TRBV28	TRBJ1-2	16	NA	TGTGCCAGCAGTTCCACCTGGGGACAGGGGGCGCGAGGCTACACCTTC	CASSSTWGQGARGYTF
TRBD1	TRBV29-1	TRBJ2-7	13	few	TGCAGCGCTGGACAGGGGACAAGCTACGAGCAGTACTTC	CSAGQGTSYEQYF
TRBD2	TRBV15	TRBJ2-1	16	few	TGTGCCACCAGCAGAGGCCTAGCGGGAGGCGAGAATGAGCAGTTCTTC	CATSRGLAGGENEQFF
NA	TRBV4-3	TRBJ2-3	17	few	TGCGCCAGCAGCCACCCCGACGGAGCGCCAAGCACAGATACGCAGTATTTT	CASSHPDGAPSTDTQYF
NA	TRBV12-3/TRBV12-4	TRBJ2-3	16	few	TGTGCCAGCAGTCCCCGCGGGGCGGCAACCACAGATACGCAGTATTTT	CASSPRGAATTDTQYF
NA	TRBV2	TRBJ1-3	15	many	TGTGCCAGCAGCCCAACGTGGACAGATGGAAACACCATATATTTT	CASSPTWTDGNTIYF
NA	TRBV2	TRBJ2-3	17	once	TGTGCCAACAGTACCCCACGGGGGGCGCCTAGCACAGATACGCAGTATTTT	CANSTPRGAPSTDTQYF
NA	TRBV6-1	TRBJ1-1	16	NA	TGTGCCAGCAGTGATCAACTGACAGTGATGAACACTGAAGCTTTCTTT	CASSDQLTVMNTEAFF
NA	TRBV20-1	TRBJ1-1	13	NA	TGCAGTGCCAGGGACAACAAAGATGGGGCAGCTTTCTTT	CSARDNKDGAAFF
TRBD2	TRBV11-1	TRBJ2-3	16	few	TGTGCCAGCAGCGCGAGACTAGCGGGAGGGCCTCATACGCAGTATTTT	CASSARLAGGPHTQYF
NA	TRBV4-3	TRBJ1-5	15	many	TGCGCCAGCAGCCAAGGGCCGGGATTTAGGCAGCCCCAGCATTTT	CASSQGPGFRQPQHF
TRBD1	TRBV7-2	TRBJ1-2	15	NA	TGTGCCAGCAGCCCGCAACAGGGGGCCGGCTATGGCTACACCTTC	CASSPQQGAGYGYTF
NA	TRBV24-1	TRBJ2-1	15	NA	TGTGCCACCAGTCTGTCCGGGCTCCTCTCCAATGAGCAGTTCTTC	CATSLSGLLSNEQFF
TRBD2	TRBV30	TRBJ2-1	14	few	TGTGCCTGGAGAGGACTAGCCGGCTACAATGAGCAGTTCTTC	CAWRGLAGYNEQFF
TRBD1	TRBV5-4	TRBJ1-1	13	NA	TGTGCCAGCAGCCAGGGGGCCGACACTGAAGCTTTCTTT	CASSQGADTEAFF
TRBD2	TRBV9	TRBJ2-3	16	many	TGTGCCAGCAGCGTAGAGGGGCGGGAGGGCACAGATACGCAGTATTTT	CASSVEGREGTDTQYF
NA	TRBV25-1	TRBJ2-3	15	few	TGTGCCAGCAGTGAACTGGACACTAGCACAGATACGCAGTATTTT	CASSELDTSTDTQYF
TRBD1	TRBV7-9	TRBJ1-1	14	many	TGTGCCAGCAGCTCCCAGGGGGCGGGCACTGAAGCTTTCTTT	CASSSQGAGTEAFF
TRBD2	TRBV5-1	TRBJ2-7	16	few	TGCGCCAGCAGCTCCGCTATACTAGCGGGACGCCACGAGCAGTACTTC	CASSSAILAGRHEQYF
NA	TRBV7-9	TRBJ2-1	14	NA	TGTGCCAGCAGTCAAATCCGGGGGAGGCATGAGCAGTTCTTC	CASSQIRGRHEQFF
NA	TRBV2	TRBJ1-1	13	NA	TGTGCCAGCAAGGACGTTGGGATGGCTGAAGCTTTCTTT	CASKDVGMAEAFF
NA	TRBV12-3/TRBV12-4	TRBJ2-2	13	few	TGTGCCAGCAGTTTGTTGCCAACCGGGGAGCTGTTTTTT	CASSLLPTGELFF
TRBD2	TRBV6-2/TRBV6-3	TRBJ2-5	15	NA	TGTGCCAGCAGACGACTAGCGGGAGTCCAAGAGACCCAGTACTTC	CASRRLAGVQETQYF
NA	TRBV10-3	TRBJ1-1	13	NA	TGTGCCATCAGTCTCCAGGATAACACTGAAGCTTTCTTT	CAISLQDNTEAFF
TRBD2	TRBV24-1	TRBJ2-3	16	few	TGTGCCACCAGCGACGGGTTAGCGGGAGTGTTAGATACGCAGTATTTT	CATSDGLAGVLDTQYF